These 15 T cell receptor beta chains share one sample of origin, sequenced in a study of blood T cell repertoires in COVID-19. The table came from immunoSEQ multiplex PCR; TCRdb's copy has only in-frame clones and leaves some out. The profile shows 190,000 or so clones, approximately 85% of them singletons. Sequenced: PBMCs or T cells enriched from blood (not recorded which). The receptors were gathered from a man aged 40-49 years who had recovered from COVID-19.

The rearrangement links TRBV28 to TRBJ1-1; 11 nucleotides agree with TRBD1. Trimming took 6 bases from V and 6 from J; bases not matched to a gene: 6. The CDR3 spans 14 residues. Per germline, CDR1 MDHEN and CDR2 SYDVKM. The CDR3 DNA reads as TGTGCCAGCAGGATGGACAGGGGGCCGCCTGAAGCTTTCTTT. Translation: CASRMDRGPPEAFF.

The chain links TRBV14 to TRBJ2-3; D gene ambiguous. Germline-derived CDR1 and CDR2 are SGHDN and FVKESK. Trimming shortened V by 1 base and J by 2 bases, and 13 bases separated the two germline ends. There are 16 residues in the CDR3. CDR3 in DNA: TGTGCCAGCAGCCAAGGCCCAGGTCCACACACAGATACGCAGTATTTT. It specifies CASSQGPGPHTDTQYF.

The sample holds many counts of this clone. V is TRBV14 and J is TRBJ2-1, with D perhaps TRBD2 (6 bases). Per the germline V gene, CDR1 is SGHDN and CDR2 is FVKESK. Trimming took off 3 bases at V and 1 base at J, with 10 bases between the two ends. The CDR3 length is 15 residues. The CDR3 region is CASSQIAVSYNEQFF. CDR3 sequence (DNA): TGTGCCAGCAGCCAGATAGCGGTATCCTACAATGAGCAGTTCTTC.

The genes are TRBV10-1 and TRBJ2-1, with a tentative D call TRBD2 (7 bases). Trimming stripped 2 bases from V and 6 bases from J, with 26 bases between. From germline, CDR1 is WNHNN and CDR2 SYGVQD (reference sequence). CDR3 length: 19 amino acids. The CDR3 region has the DNA TGCGCCAGCAGTGAGGTACCCGGGCATCAGCGGGAAGGGGGCAATGAGCAGTTCTTC. It is translated as CASSEVPGHQREGGNEQFF.

The chain links TRBV27 to TRBJ2-7, with 10 bases aligning to TRBD1. The CDR3 extends over 16 amino acids. Germline V gives CDR1 MNHEY, CDR2 SMNVEV (reference sequence). With V trimmed by 6 bases and J by 2 bases, 10 bases remained unmatched. DNA of the CDR3: TGTGCCAGCAGATACGTAACCGGGACAGGGGCCTACGAGCAGTACTTC. It is translated as CASRYVTGTGAYEQYF.

This chain links TRBV7-2 with TRBJ2-1; no firm D call. V lost 7 bases, J lost 7 bases, and 8 bases lay in between. In germline, CDR1 is SGHTA, CDR2 FQGNSA. This CDR3 contains 11 residues. The DNA of the CDR3 is TGTGCCAGCACCTCCAGGAATGAGCAGTTCTTC. Residues: CASTSRNEQFF.

The gene calls are TRBV10-3 and TRBJ1-1; 7 bases are a match to TRBD1. Trimming at V came to 11 bases and at J to 1 base, leaving 10 bases not matched to a gene. This CDR3 contains 14 residues. Looked up from germline, CDR1 is ENHRY and CDR2 is SYGVKD. The CDR3 nucleotides are TGTGCCTCGACCCGGGACAGCAGGAACACTGAAGCTTTCTTT. This gives the protein CASTRDSRNTEAFF.

This clone was detected once. The rearrangement uses TRBV12-1 and TRBJ1-2. TRBV12-1 is noted as a pseudogene. The CDR3 loop spans 13 amino acids. CDR3 sequence reads: CASSFMETGGYTF. CDR3 bases: TGTGCCAGCAGCTTCATGGAAACGGGTGGCTACACCTTC.

The chain joins TRBV28 to TRBJ2-7, with 9 nucleotides matching TRBD1. The V gene end was trimmed by 4 bases and the J gene end by 10 bases; junction bases not matched to a gene: 2. The CDR3 is 11 residues long. Germline values: CDR1 MDHEN, CDR2 SYDVKM. The CDR3 region is CASSSTGGQYV. The CDR3 DNA follows: TGTGCCAGCAGTTCGACAGGGGGTCAGTACGTC.

The rearrangement uses TRBV19 and TRBJ1-1; D is unclear. The ends were cut back, 4 bases at V and 9 bases at J, with 9 bases in the middle. Germline loops: CDR1 LNHDA, CDR2 SQIVND (reference sequence). The CDR3 has 11 amino acids. CDR3 coding DNA: TGTGCCAGTAGTAAACAGATACAAGCTTTCTTT. Amino acid sequence: CASSKQIQAFF.

This clone was observed a few times. The chain employs TRBV28 and TRBJ2-1; D is unclear. Trimming removed 5 bases from V and 0 bases from J, with 11 bases in between. The CDR3 is made up of 15 amino acids. In germline, CDR1 is MDHEN, CDR2 SYDVKM. The CDR3 nucleotides read TGTGCCAGCAGTGAAGCCATACTCTCCTACAATGAGCAGTTCTTC. Amino acids: CASSEAILSYNEQFF.

The V call is TRBV19, the J call TRBJ1-2, with 7 bases identical to TRBD1. CDR3 size: 17 residues. Per the germline V gene, CDR1 is LNHDA and CDR2 is SQIVND (reference sequence). After removal of 7 bases from V and 1 base from J, the junction contained 15 bases not matched to a gene. The DNA for the CDR3 is TGTGCCAGTACCAAAATCCCGGACAGGCCTTATAACTATGGCTACACCTTC. It is translated as CASTKIPDRPYNYGYTF.

This chain joins TRBV7-3 and TRBJ2-5; 11 bases are a match to TRBD1. The germline V gene encodes CDR1 SGHTA and CDR2 FQGTGA. The junction had 12 bases not matched to a gene; V was cut back by 4 bases and J by 2 bases. The CDR3 runs 18 residues. The chain's CDR3 is CASSSQPAGQGAQETQYF. Written as DNA, the CDR3 is TGTGCCAGCAGCTCTCAACCGGCCGGACAGGGGGCGCAAGAGACCCAGTACTTC.

J is TRBJ2-3 and V is TRBV7-9; D is perhaps TRBD2 (6 bases). The V gene lost 2 bases and the J gene lost 5 bases, with 23 bases spanning the gap. Germline values: CDR1 SEHNR, CDR2 FQNEAQ (reference sequence). This CDR3 comprises 18 residues. CDR3 amino acids: CASSLSGFRERALDTQYF. CDR3 coding DNA: TGTGCCAGCAGCTTAAGTGGCTTTCGGGAGCGAGCCTTAGATACGCAGTATTTT.

This rearrangement joins TRBV19 to TRBJ2-5, with D tentatively TRBD2 (5 bases). V shed 1 base and J shed 2 bases, with 8 bases lying between them. CDR3 size: 14 residues. The germline V gene encodes CDR1 LNHDA and CDR2 SQIVND (reference sequence). In nucleotides, the CDR3 is TGTGCCAGTAGTATAGGAGCGGATCAAGAGACCCAGTACTTC. Amino acid sequence: CASSIGADQETQYF. Full variable domain (outside the CDR3, taken from reference TRBV19 and TRBJ2-5): DGGITQSPKYLFRKEGQNVTLSCEQNLNHDAMYWYRQDPGQGLRLIYYSQIVNDFQKGDIAEGYSVSREKKESFPLTVTSAQKNPTAFYLCASSIGADQETQYFGPGTRLLVL.